Listed here is a single TCR beta chain. Its antigen is unknown. Per-base qualities were not stored, and no clone one base away is much larger. Library construction relied on PCR. TCRdb lists the instrument as HiSeq X Ten. TCRdb redid the processing of the public reads, applying fastp at Q25 and MiXCR, and retained in-frame beta chains. Every CDR3 protein is listed once, alongside the most common genes and DNA of its rows. Here the sample has more than 6,000 distinct CDR3 sequences; 50% to 60% occur a single time. The top ten clones comprise 24% of the sample. This sample stems from a study of CD4 and CD8 cells across lung adenocarcinoma regions (dated by TCRdb to 2017 to 2018). Regarding the study in general: Intratumor heterogeneity of the T cell receptor repertoire was examined by comparing tumor centers with tumor margins.

Patients with localized lung adenocarcinoma, a subtype of non-small cell lung cancer, were used as donors. The centers of localized lung adenocarcinomas were where the samples came from. CD4+ T cells from tumor tissue were profiled separately from CD8+ T cells for TCR repertoire analysis. CDR1 and CDR2 are drawn from the germline V gene: SGHNT, YENEEA. From cysteine to phenylalanine, the CDR3 is 16 amino acids long. The retained sequence is limited to the CDR3, 48 bases, with the frame set at the first base. Input material: CD4+ T cells from the center of a lung tumor. The intended sense of this specimen's cell subset or site label: tumor center region. This receptor chain uses TRBV11-3 and TRBJ2-5; TRBD1 matches 9 bases in the middle. The J call may be wrong; the DNA end is better matched by TRBJ2-7. The TCR originated in a female donor with lung adenocarcinoma. The CD4 and CD8 labels of this study may be unreliable. The CDR3 amino acid sequence is: CASSAGGTGMFYEQYF. The DNA reads as follows: TGTGCCAGCAGCGCCGGCGGGACAGGGATGTTTTACGAGCAGTACTTC.